Described below is a single T cell receptor beta chain sequence and its context. Repertoires were generated with immunoSEQ multiplex PCR, while TCRdb's copy carries only in-frame clones and drops some. The table has around 130,000 clones, around 89% seen once. Trimming shortened V by 4 bases and J by 5 bases, and 19 bases separated the two germline ends. The V gene's germline CDR1 is SGHKS and CDR2 YYEKEE (reference sequence). CDR3 length: 16 residues. The sample originates from a study of blood T cell repertoires in COVID-19. The sequenced sample was peripheral blood. The receptor's source is a man aged 45-65 years with active or convalescent COVID-19. The chain carries TRBV5-5 and TRBJ1-5, with a tentative D call TRBD1 (5 bases). The CDR3 loop reads CASSPDGAWDYQPQHF. Written as DNA, the CDR3 is TGTGCCAGCAGCCCAGACGGGGCGTGGGACTATCAGCCCCAGCATTTT.